The sequence of this T cell receptor beta chain was determined in a study of T cells in Graves' hyperthyroidism and ophthalmopathy. General study points: Most expanded thyroid clonotypes above 0.001 also appeared in blood.

Only a few counts were recorded for this clonotype. Antigen: not known. RNA transcripts served as the template for amplifying TCR beta CDR3 regions. The TCR CDR3 first-round RT-PCR relied on the HTBI primer set. TCRdb re-analysed the multiplex PCR reads in MiXCR, keeping a single row per CDR3 protein. The sample shows under 350,000 distinct CDR3 sequences, approximately 13% of them seen only once. The CDR3 is made up of 13 amino acids. Germline values: CDR1 SGDLS, CDR2 YYNGEE. V lost 2 bases and J lost 6, with 10 bases in between. Uncontrolled infection, other autoimmune disease, pregnancy and lactation each barred patients from inclusion. From 9 to 10 ml of fresh peripheral blood, PBMCs were isolated.

This TCR came from a woman aged 35 to 49 with Graves' ophthalmopathy. The sample comprised blood. The chain employs TRBV9 and TRBJ2-3, with D tentatively TRBD2 (5 bases). The CDR3 loop reads CASSVFTGDTQYF. The DNA for the CDR3 is TGTGCCAGCAGCGTCTTCACGGGGGATACGCAGTATTTT. Looking up the rest from reference TRBV9 and TRBJ2-3 gives the full variable domain: DSGVTQTPKHLITATGQRVTLRCSPRSGDLSVYWYQQSLDQGLQFLIQYYNGEERAKGNILERFSAQQFPDLHSELNLSSLELGDSALYFCASSVFTGDTQYFGPGTRLTVL.